The 17 T cell receptor beta chains below were found in one sample sequenced in a study of blood T cell repertoires in COVID-19. The assay was immunoSEQ multiplex PCR, and TCRdb's table has in-frame clones only and misses some. This repertoire shows 340,000 or so clones, just over 85% found once; its top ten account for roughly 4.2%. The sequencing sample was made of PBMCs or T cells enriched from blood (not recorded which). The receptor source for this set is a woman between 40 and 55 years old with acute COVID-19.

This chain connects TRBV2 to TRBJ2-1; 11 bases are shared with TRBD2. The J segment lost 4 bases and the V segment lost 9 bases, leaving 17 bases of the junction unmatched. This CDR3 is 18 amino acids long. Per the germline V gene, CDR1 is SNHLY and CDR2 is FYNNEI. CDR3 sequence reads: CASSTKPSTSGMYNEQFF. CDR3 coding DNA: TGTGCCAGTAGCACCAAGCCGTCGACTAGCGGGATGTACAATGAGCAGTTCTTC.

This sequence joins TRBV18 and TRBJ1-2; D may be TRBD1 (6 bases). Per germline, CDR1 KGHSH and CDR2 LQKENI. The CDR3 is made up of 15 amino acids. V lost 3 bases to trimming and J lost 0 bases, with 11 bases between them. The CDR3 nucleotides are TGTGCCAGCTCACCTGGACAGAACTCTAACTATGGCTACACCTTC. Amino acid sequence: CASSPGQNSNYGYTF.

This chain joins TRBV4-3 and TRBJ1-1; 8 bases map to TRBD1. From germline, CDR1 is LGHNA and CDR2 YSLEER. CDR3 length equals 18 residues. With V trimmed by 0 bases and J by 3 bases, 12 bases remained unmatched. The CDR3 sequence: CASSQDRFGAGGHTEAFF. CDR3 DNA sequence: TGCGCCAGCAGCCAAGATAGATTCGGGGCAGGGGGCCACACTGAAGCTTTCTTT.

This clone appeared once. V is TRBV2 and J is TRBJ1-6; D is ambiguous. CDR3 length equals 15 residues. Germline CDR1 reads SNHLY; CDR2 reads FYNNEI. Trimming cost V 1 base and J 4 bases, with 8 bases left between them. As DNA, the CDR3 is TGTGCCAGCAGTGAAGGGCAGAATTATAATTCACCCCTCCACTTT. Translating gives CASSEGQNYNSPLHF.

The chain couples TRBV5-6 to TRBJ1-5, with D possibly matching TRBD1 (6 bases). V lost 0 bases and J 2 bases, leaving 9 bases between the germline ends. The CDR3 runs 15 residues. Germline CDR1 and CDR2: SGHDT and YYEEEE. Here the CDR3 reads CASSLEGTRNQPQHF. CDR3 coding DNA: TGTGCCAGCAGCTTGGAAGGGACACGCAATCAGCCCCAGCATTTT.

For this clone: The final CDR3 position lacks the conserved phenylalanine or tryptophan, pointing to a likely read error. The DNA is left out, because the CDR3 cannot be placed on it with certainty; the CDR3 is given as TCRdb lists it. This chain joins TRBV6-1 and TRBJ1-1; the tabulated D call, TRBD1, remains unverified against the DNA. CDR1 is MNHNS, CDR2 SASEGT, per germline. The CDR3 spans 11 residues, counting both ends. The CDR3 sequence is CASSEENSRVV.

The count of this clone is one. The chain couples TRBV19 to TRBJ1-4, with a weak D call TRBD1 (6 bases). Germline V gene sequence: CDR1 LNHDA, CDR2 SQIVND (reference sequence). V was trimmed by 11 bases and J by 4 bases, leaving 20 bases between them. The CDR3 extends over 15 amino acids. The CDR3 protein is CAVPGDGVNNEKLFF. CDR3 bases: TGTGCCGTACCAGGGGATGGGGTTAATAATGAAAAACTGTTTTTT.

This chain links TRBV9 with TRBJ1-6; perhaps TRBD1 as D (6 bases). Germline V lookup: CDR1 SGDLS, CDR2 YYNGEE. CDR3 length: 15 residues. Trimming pared 0 bases from V and 9 bases from J, leaving 13 bases between. CDR3 DNA sequence: TGTGCCAGCAGCGTAGAAGGCAGGGGTTTTTCACCCCTCCACTTT. Translated: CASSVEGRGFSPLHF.

The rearrangement links TRBV9 to TRBJ2-2, with 9 bases that match TRBD1. The CDR3 sequence is 15 residues long. Trimming removed 4 bases from V and 4 bases from J; junction bases left unmatched: 5. Per the germline V gene, CDR1 is SGDLS and CDR2 is YYNGEE. The CDR3 DNA reads TGTGCCAGCAGCCCCGGACAGGGGACCACCGGGGAGCTGTTTTTT. This codes for CASSPGQGTTGELFF.

The chain carries TRBV2 and TRBJ2-1, with 7 positions matching TRBD2. The V and J ends lost 3 bases and 6 bases, in that order; junction bases with no gene match: 8. Germline V gene sequence: CDR1 SNHLY, CDR2 FYNNEI. The CDR3 runs to 15 residues. The CDR3 sequence is CASSDRGVRSNEQFF. CDR3 DNA sequence: TGTGCCAGCAGTGATCGGGGGGTTCGTTCCAATGAGCAGTTCTTC.

This clone was seen a few times. The V call is TRBV11-2, the J call TRBJ2-7, with 7 bases identical to TRBD1. Germline V gene sequence: CDR1 SGHAT, CDR2 FQNNGV. The CDR3 spans 15 residues. Trimming cost V 0 bases and J 2 bases; bases outside gene matches: 4. CDR3 sequence: CASSLERGQAYEQYF. The CDR3 DNA follows: TGTGCCAGCAGCTTAGAAAGAGGACAGGCCTACGAGCAGTACTTC.

This clone was counted a single time. V usage is TRBV29-1 and J usage is TRBJ1-5; D is possibly TRBD1 (6 bases). CDR1 and CDR2 (germline): SQVTM, ANQGSEA. The V gene lost 6 bases and the J gene lost 3 bases, with 9 bases spanning the gap. The CDR3 has 12 amino acids. The CDR3 coding sequence is TGCAGCGTACAGGGTGACAATCAGCCCCAGCATTTT. Translation gives CSVQGDNQPQHF.

This clone was found once. V usage is TRBV2 and J usage is TRBJ2-1; 10 bases align to TRBD2. The V segment lost 6 bases and the J segment 7 bases; nucleotides outside the gene matches: 12. This CDR3 is 16 amino acids long. Per the germline V gene, CDR1 is SNHLY and CDR2 is FYNNEI. The CDR3 nucleotides read TGTGCCAGCAGAGGACCCGGGACTAGCGATAGGAATGAGCAGTTCTTC. Protein product: CASRGPGTSDRNEQFF.

This clone appeared a single time. This chain connects TRBV3-1 (or the pseudogene TRBV3-2) to TRBJ2-7, with a possible D match to TRBD1 (6 bases). The V and J ends lost 3 bases and 8 bases respectively, with 14 bases between them. CDR1 is LGHDT and CDR2 is YNNKEL in the germline V gene (reference sequence). The CDR3 consists of 13 residues. In nucleotides, the CDR3 is TGTGCCAGCAGCCAGTCGGCAGGGGCTAAGCAGTACTTC. The encoded protein is CASSQSAGAKQYF.

This chain links TRBV27 with TRBJ1-6; D gene ambiguous. The V gene lost 6 bases and the J gene lost 7 bases, with 10 bases spanning the gap. This CDR3 has 13 residues. CDR1 is MNHEY and CDR2 is SMNVEV in the germline V gene (reference sequence). Here the CDR3 reads CASSPDWNSPLHF. CDR3 sequence (DNA): TGTGCCAGCAGCCCGGACTGGAATTCACCCCTCCACTTT.

V is TRBV11-1 and J is TRBJ2-1; D is ambiguous. The CDR3 contains 14 residues. Trimming cost V 3 bases and J 9 bases, with 15 bases left between them. Per the germline V gene, CDR1 is SGHAT and CDR2 is FQDESV (reference sequence). The CDR3 loop is CASSFFSLTGEQFF. CDR3 nucleotide sequence: TGTGCCAGCAGCTTTTTTTCGTTGACGGGTGAGCAGTTCTTC. Full variable domain (outside the CDR3, taken from reference TRBV11-1 and TRBJ2-1): EAEVAQSPRYKITEKSQAVAFWCDPISGHATLYWYRQILGQGPELLVQFQDESVVDDSQLPKDRFSAERLKGVDSTLKIQPAELGDSAMYLCASSFFSLTGEQFFGPGTRLTVL.

This chain links TRBV9 with TRBJ2-5; weak D call: TRBD2 (5 bases). Trimming stripped 2 bases from V and 5 bases from J, with 10 bases between. Germline V lookup: CDR1 SGDLS, CDR2 YYNGEE. This CDR3 region has 13 residues. CDR3: CASSVGVGETQYF. The DNA for the CDR3 is TGTGCCAGCAGCGTCGGGGTTGGGGAGACCCAGTACTTC.